A selection of T cell receptor beta chains follows, all from one sample in a study of blood T cell repertoires in COVID-19. Profiled with immunoSEQ multiplex PCR; TCRdb holds only in-frame clones, not every one. The sample comprises 130,000 or so clones, more than 70% of which are singletons, and roughly 8% rests with the top ten. The sequenced sample consisted of peripheral blood. The receptors derive from an older woman with acute or convalescent COVID-19. Each CDR3 is given with its conserved first and last residue. D genes are given only for firm matches. Some rows mark clone size as missing; the rest say once, few, many or name a class of expanded clone.

v_call	j_call	clone_size	d_call	cdr3_aa	cdr3_nt
TRBV28	TRBJ2-1	.	TRBD2	CASTQLAGGSYNEQFF	TGTGCCAGCACCCAACTAGCGGGGGGCTCCTACAATGAGCAGTTCTTC
TRBV6-2/TRBV6-3	TRBJ1-5	.	TRBD1	CASSDGTGGKAQHF	TGTGCCAGCAGTGATGGGACAGGGGGCAAGGCCCAGCATTTT
TRBV18	TRBJ2-2	.	.	CASSPVRVGPGELFF	TGTGCCAGCTCACCGGTCAGGGTGGGCCCCGGGGAGCTGTTTTTT
TRBV12-5	TRBJ1-1	.	.	CASGFRQDTEAFF	TGTGCTAGTGGTTTCCGACAGGACACTGAAGCTTTCTTT
TRBV2	TRBJ2-7	.	TRBD1	CATRPGQNSYEQYF	TGTGCCACCCGGCCGGGACAGAACTCCTACGAGCAGTACTTC
TRBV4-2	TRBJ1-1	.	TRBD1	CASSQVGQGNTEAFF	TGTGCCAGCAGCCAAGTAGGACAGGGGAACACTGAAGCTTTCTTT
TRBV4-1	TRBJ1-2	.	.	CASSQDWAGYTF	TGCGCCAGCAGCCAAGACTGGGCTGGCTACACCTTC
TRBV2	TRBJ2-1	.	TRBD2	CASRRSLSGGYNEQFF	TGTGCCAGCCGGAGATCGTTGAGCGGGGGGTACAATGAGCAGTTCTTC
TRBV7-9	TRBJ2-5	.	TRBD2	CASSTSGGAQETQYF	TGTGCCAGCAGTACTAGCGGGGGGGCCCAAGAGACCCAGTACTTC
TRBV15	TRBJ1-5	.	.	CATSRERGGGNQPQHF	TGTGCCACCAGCAGAGAGAGGGGCGGGGGGAATCAGCCCCAGCATTTT
TRBV2	TRBJ2-1	few	.	CASSVSGEQFF	TGTGCCAGCAGTGTTTCAGGGGAACAGTTCTTC
TRBV5-4	TRBJ1-2	many	.	CASSRHQATYGYTF	TGTGCCAGCAGCCGTCATCAGGCCACCTATGGCTACACCTTC
TRBV7-9	TRBJ1-6	.	TRBD1	CASSIERTGGSNSPLHF	TGTGCCAGCAGCATAGAAAGGACAGGGGGTAGCAATTCACCCCTCCACTTT
TRBV7-8	TRBJ2-7	.	.	CASSLTLLTASGQLYEQYF	TGTGCCAGCAGCCTAACCCTGCTTACCGCCTCTGGACAACTCTACGAGCAGTACTTC
TRBV5-1	TRBJ2-5	once	TRBD1	CASSPGTGAQETQYF	TGCGCCAGCAGCCCGGGGACAGGGGCCCAAGAGACCCAGTACTTC
TRBV5-1	TRBJ1-1	.	TRBD1	CASRQGTINTEAFF	TGCGCCAGCCGACAGGGGACCATTAACACTGAAGCTTTCTTT
TRBV19	TRBJ1-2	.	.	CASRAGYGYTF	TGTGCCAGTAGAGCAGGGTATGGCTACACCTTC
TRBV4-3	TRBJ1-4	.	TRBD1	CASSQDAGGREKLFF	TGCGCCAGCAGCCAAGATGCAGGGGGGCGCGAAAAACTGTTTTTT
TRBV11-3	TRBJ2-3	.	.	CASSPGRATDTQYF	TGTGCCAGCAGCCCCGGGAGAGCCACAGATACGCAGTATTTT
TRBV7-2	TRBJ1-3	.	.	CASSLGWQASGNTIYF	TGTGCCAGCAGCTTAGGGTGGCAGGCCTCTGGAAACACCATATATTTT
TRBV28	TRBJ2-7	.	TRBD1	CASNPGQGSYEQYF	TGTGCCAGCAACCCGGGACAGGGCTCCTACGAGCAGTACTTC
TRBV4-1	TRBJ2-3	.	TRBD1	CASSQGGQAGTDTQYF	TGCGCCAGCAGCCAAGGGGGACAGGCCGGCACAGATACGCAGTATTTT
TRBV5-1	TRBJ2-7	.	.	CASSTDRLAYEQYF	TGCGCCAGCAGCACCGACAGGCTAGCCTACGAGCAGTACTTC
TRBV7-9	TRBJ2-7	few	.	CASSFDTDYRGYEQYF	TGTGCCAGCAGCTTCGACACGGACTACCGAGGCTACGAGCAGTACTTC
TRBV7-2	TRBJ2-5	.	TRBD2	CASSFGGGNQETQYF	TGTGCCAGCAGCTTCGGCGGGGGGAATCAAGAGACCCAGTACTTC
TRBV3-1/TRBV3-2	TRBJ2-1	.	TRBD2	CASSQVSGGNEQFF	TGTGCCAGCAGCCAGGTCTCCGGGGGGAATGAGCAGTTCTTC
TRBV5-5	TRBJ1-1	.	.	CASGVRGGNTEAFF	TGTGCCAGCGGAGTACGCGGGGGGAACACTGAAGCTTTCTTT
TRBV7-9	TRBJ2-5	.	.	CASSFSGWDQETQYF	TGTGCCAGCAGCTTCTCAGGATGGGACCAAGAGACCCAGTACTTC
TRBV11-2	TRBJ2-1	once	TRBD2	CASSLRPSGRMNEQFF	TGTGCCAGCAGCTTAAGGCCTAGCGGGAGGATGAATGAGCAGTTCTTC
TRBV11-1	TRBJ1-2	.	.	CAGNHWEGRDGYTF	TGTGCCGGTAACCACTGGGAGGGGCGGGATGGCTACACCTTC
TRBV27	TRBJ2-2	.	TRBD1	CASSLYPGPGGNTGELFF	TGTGCCAGCAGTTTATACCCTGGACCAGGGGGGAACACCGGGGAGCTGTTTTTT
TRBV4-1	TRBJ1-6	.	.	CASSPEGTGLNSPLHF	TGCGCCAGCAGCCCGGAAGGAACAGGCCTTAATTCACCCCTCCACTTT
TRBV9	TRBJ2-7	.	TRBD1	CASSRGQGSYEQYF	TGTGCCAGCAGCCGGGGACAGGGATCCTACGAGCAGTACTTC
TRBV19	TRBJ2-4	.	TRBD2	CASSWGIRAGENIQYF	TGTGCCAGTAGCTGGGGGATTAGGGCGGGGGAAAACATTCAGTACTTC
TRBV30	TRBJ1-1	.	.	CAWSGQGNTEAFF	TGTGCCTGGAGCGGCCAGGGGAACACTGAAGCTTTCTTT
TRBV5-1	TRBJ1-2	.	.	CASSFQGDGYTF	TGCGCCAGCAGCTTCCAGGGCGATGGCTACACCTTC
TRBV21-1	TRBJ2-5	.	.	CASTLRKRGGRETQYF	TGTGCCAGCACCCTGCGGAAGCGGGGGGGCCGGGAGACCCAGTACTTC
TRBV5-8	TRBJ2-3	.	TRBD1	CASSGGQGLDTQYF	TGTGCCAGCAGCGGCGGACAGGGTTTAGATACGCAGTATTTT
TRBV6-2/TRBV6-3	TRBJ1-2	.	.	CASSYSRGAYGYTF	TGTGCCAGCAGTTACTCCAGGGGTGCATATGGCTACACCTTC
TRBV21-1	TRBJ2-5	.	.	CASSKAGTGGQETQYF	TGTGCCAGCAGCAAAGCCGGGACAGGGGGGCAAGAGACCCAGTACTTC
TRBV5-1	TRBJ2-6	.	TRBD1	CASSLDLGQAYGANVLTF	TGCGCCAGCAGCTTGGACCTGGGACAGGCGTACGGGGCCAACGTCCTGACTTTC
TRBV12-5	TRBJ2-1	.	TRBD2	CASGLRGGLVDEQFF	TGTGCTAGTGGTCTCCGGGGAGGGCTCGTCGATGAGCAGTTCTTC
TRBV3-1/TRBV3-2	TRBJ1-2	.	.	CASSQGGRARGYTF	TGTGCCAGCAGCCAAGGGGGCAGGGCCAGGGGCTACACCTTC